This T cell receptor (beta chain) was identified in a study of blood T cell repertoires in COVID-19. Study-wide background: Collection of acute and convalescent COVID-19 samples took place in the United States, Italy and Spain.

The data were produced by immunoSEQ multiplex PCR, yet TCRdb's version contains in-frame clones alone and is incomplete. The sample has some 240,000 clones, 75% to 90% seen once. The V gene lost 1 base and the J gene lost 2 bases, with 9 bases spanning the gap. The CDR3 is 16 amino acids. CDR1 and CDR2 from the germline V gene are LGHNA and YSLEER. V usage is TRBV4-3 and J usage is TRBJ1-6, with a tentative D call TRBD1 (6 bases). This TCR came from a woman in her 70s with COVID-19, enrolled during active disease. Sequences were obtained from peripheral blood. CDR3 in amino acids: CASSQAQGTYNSPLHF. DNA of the CDR3: TGCGCCAGCAGCCAAGCCCAGGGGACCTATAATTCACCCCTCCACTTT.